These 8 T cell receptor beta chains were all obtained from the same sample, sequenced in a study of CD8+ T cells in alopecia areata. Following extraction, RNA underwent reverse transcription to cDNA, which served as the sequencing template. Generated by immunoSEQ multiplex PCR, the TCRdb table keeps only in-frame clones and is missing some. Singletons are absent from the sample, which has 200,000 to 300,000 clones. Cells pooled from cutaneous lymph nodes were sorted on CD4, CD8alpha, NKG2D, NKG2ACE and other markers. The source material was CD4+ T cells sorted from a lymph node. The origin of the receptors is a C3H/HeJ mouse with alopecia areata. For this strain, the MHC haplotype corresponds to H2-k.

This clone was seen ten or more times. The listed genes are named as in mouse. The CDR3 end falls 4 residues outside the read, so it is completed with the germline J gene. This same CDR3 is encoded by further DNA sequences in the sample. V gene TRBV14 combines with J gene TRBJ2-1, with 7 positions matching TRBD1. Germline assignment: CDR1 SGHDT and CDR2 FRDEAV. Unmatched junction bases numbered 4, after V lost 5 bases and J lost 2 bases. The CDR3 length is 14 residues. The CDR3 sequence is CASSPGTDYAEQFF. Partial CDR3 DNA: TGTGCCAGCAGCCCCGGGACAGACTATGCT.

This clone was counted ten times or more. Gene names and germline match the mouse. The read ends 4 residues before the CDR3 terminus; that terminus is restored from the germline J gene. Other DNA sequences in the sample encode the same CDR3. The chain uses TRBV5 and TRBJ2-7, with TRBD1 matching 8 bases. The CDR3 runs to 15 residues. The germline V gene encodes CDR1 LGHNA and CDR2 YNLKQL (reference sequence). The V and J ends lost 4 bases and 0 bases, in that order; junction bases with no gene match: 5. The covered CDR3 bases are TGTGCCAGCAGCCCTCCCGGGACAGGCTCCTAT. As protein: CASSPPGTGSY. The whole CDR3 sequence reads CASSPPGTGSYEQYF.

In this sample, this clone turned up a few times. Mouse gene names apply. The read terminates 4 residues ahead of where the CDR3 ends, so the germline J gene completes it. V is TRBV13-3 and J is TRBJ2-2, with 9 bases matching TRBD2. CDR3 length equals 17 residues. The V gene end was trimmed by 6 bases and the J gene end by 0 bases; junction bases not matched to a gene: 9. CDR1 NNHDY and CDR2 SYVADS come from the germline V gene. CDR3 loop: CASTILTGGANTGQLYF. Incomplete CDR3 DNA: TGTGCCAGCACCATCCTGACTGGGGGCGCAAACACCGGG.

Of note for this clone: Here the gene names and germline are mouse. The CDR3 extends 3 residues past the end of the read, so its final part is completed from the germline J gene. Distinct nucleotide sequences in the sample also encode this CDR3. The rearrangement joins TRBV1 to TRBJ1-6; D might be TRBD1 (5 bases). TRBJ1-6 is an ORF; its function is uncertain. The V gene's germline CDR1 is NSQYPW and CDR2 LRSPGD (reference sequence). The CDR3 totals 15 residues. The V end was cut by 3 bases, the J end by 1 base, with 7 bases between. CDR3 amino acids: CTCSADRSYNSPLYF. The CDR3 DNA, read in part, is TGCACCTGCAGTGCTGACAGATCCTATAATTCGCCC.

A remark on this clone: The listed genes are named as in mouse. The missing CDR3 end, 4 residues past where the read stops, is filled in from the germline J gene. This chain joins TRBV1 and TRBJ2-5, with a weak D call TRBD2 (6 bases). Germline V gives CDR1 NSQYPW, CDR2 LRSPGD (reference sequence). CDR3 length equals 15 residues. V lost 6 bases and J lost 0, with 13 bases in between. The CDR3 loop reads CTCRSPGLNQDTQYF. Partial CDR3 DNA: TGCACCTGCAGATCTCCGGGACTTAACCAAGAC.

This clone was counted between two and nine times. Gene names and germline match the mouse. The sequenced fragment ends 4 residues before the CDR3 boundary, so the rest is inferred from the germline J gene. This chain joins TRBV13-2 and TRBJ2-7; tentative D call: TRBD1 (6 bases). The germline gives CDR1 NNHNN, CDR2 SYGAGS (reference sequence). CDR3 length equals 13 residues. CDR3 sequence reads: CASGDQGQYEQYF. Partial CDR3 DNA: TGTGCCAGCGGTGATCAGGGACAATAT.

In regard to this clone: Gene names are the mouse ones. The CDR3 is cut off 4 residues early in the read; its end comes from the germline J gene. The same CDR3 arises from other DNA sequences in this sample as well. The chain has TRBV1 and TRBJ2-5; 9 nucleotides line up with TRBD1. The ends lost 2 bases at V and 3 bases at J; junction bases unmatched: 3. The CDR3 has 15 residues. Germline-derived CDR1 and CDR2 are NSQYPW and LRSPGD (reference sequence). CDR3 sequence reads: CTCSATGTGQDTQYF. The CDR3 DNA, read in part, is TGCACCTGCAGTGCAACCGGGACAGGGCAAGAC. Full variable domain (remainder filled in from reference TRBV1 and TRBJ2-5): VTLLEQNPRWRLVPRGQAVNLRCILKNSQYPWMSWYQQDLQKQLQWLFTLRSPGDKEVKSLPGADYLATRVTDTELRLQVANMSQGRTLYCTCSATGTGQDTQYFGPGTRLLVL.

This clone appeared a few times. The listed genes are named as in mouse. CDR3 DNA, as far as it was read: TGTGCCAGCAGATCCGGACAGGGGTCCTAT. Its translation is CASRSGQGSY. The full CDR3 protein reads CASRSGQGSYEQYF. This chain links TRBV19 with TRBJ2-7, with 9 bases identical to TRBD1. The read comes to an end 4 residues before the CDR3 does, leaving the germline J gene to fill in the end. The CDR3 covers 14 residues. CDR1 and CDR2 from the germline V gene are FNHDT and SITEND (reference sequence). J gave up 1 base and V 5 bases, and 4 bases lay outside the gene matches.